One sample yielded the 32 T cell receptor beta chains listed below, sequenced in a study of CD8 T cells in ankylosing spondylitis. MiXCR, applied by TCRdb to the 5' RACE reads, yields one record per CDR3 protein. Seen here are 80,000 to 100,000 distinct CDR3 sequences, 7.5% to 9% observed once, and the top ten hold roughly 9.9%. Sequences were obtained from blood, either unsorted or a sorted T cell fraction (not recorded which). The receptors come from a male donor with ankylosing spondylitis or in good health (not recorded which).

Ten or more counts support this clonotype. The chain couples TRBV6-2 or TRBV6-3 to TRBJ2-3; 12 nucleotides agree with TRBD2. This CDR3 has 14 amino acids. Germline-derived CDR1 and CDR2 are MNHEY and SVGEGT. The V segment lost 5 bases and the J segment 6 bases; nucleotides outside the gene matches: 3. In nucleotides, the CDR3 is TGTGCCAGCAGTCGACTAGCGGGGGTGGATACGCAGTATTTT. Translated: CASSRLAGVDTQYF.

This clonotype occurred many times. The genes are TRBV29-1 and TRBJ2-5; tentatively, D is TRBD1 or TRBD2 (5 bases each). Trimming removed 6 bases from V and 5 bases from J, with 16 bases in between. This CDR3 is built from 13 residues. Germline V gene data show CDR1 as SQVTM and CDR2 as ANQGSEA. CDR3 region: CSVPLGVVETQYF. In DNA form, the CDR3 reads TGCAGCGTCCCGTTGGGGGTCGTCGAGACCCAGTACTTC. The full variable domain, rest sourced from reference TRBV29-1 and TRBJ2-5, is SAVISQKPSRDICQRGTSLTIQCQVDSQVTMMFWYRQQPGQSLTLIATANQGSEATYESGFVIDKFPISRPNLTFSTLTVSNMSPEDSSIYLCSVPLGVVETQYFGPGTRLLVL.

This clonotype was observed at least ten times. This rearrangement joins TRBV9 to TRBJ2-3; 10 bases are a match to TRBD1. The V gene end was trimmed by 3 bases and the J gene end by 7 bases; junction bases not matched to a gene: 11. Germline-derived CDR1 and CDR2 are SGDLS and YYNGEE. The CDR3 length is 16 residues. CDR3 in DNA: TGTGCCAGCAGCGACTACGGGACAGGGGAACCCAATACGCAGTATTTT. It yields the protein CASSDYGTGEPNTQYF.

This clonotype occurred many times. The CDR3 region is CASSLADRFMNTEAFF. The CDR3 DNA follows: TGTGCCAGCAGCTTAGCAGACAGGTTCATGAACACTGAAGCTTTCTTT. The rearrangement joins TRBV7-2 to TRBJ1-1, with D possibly being TRBD1 (6 bases). The germline V gene encodes CDR1 SGHTA and CDR2 FQGNSA. Trimming removed 0 bases at V and 0 bases at J, with 11 bases between. CDR3 size: 16 residues.

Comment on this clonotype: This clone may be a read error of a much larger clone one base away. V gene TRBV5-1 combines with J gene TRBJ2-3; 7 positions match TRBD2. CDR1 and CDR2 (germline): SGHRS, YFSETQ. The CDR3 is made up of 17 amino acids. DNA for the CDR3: TGCGTCAGCAGCACAACCTCGACTAGCATAGTGTCAGATACGCAGTATTTT. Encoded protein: CVSSTTSTSIVSDTQYF.

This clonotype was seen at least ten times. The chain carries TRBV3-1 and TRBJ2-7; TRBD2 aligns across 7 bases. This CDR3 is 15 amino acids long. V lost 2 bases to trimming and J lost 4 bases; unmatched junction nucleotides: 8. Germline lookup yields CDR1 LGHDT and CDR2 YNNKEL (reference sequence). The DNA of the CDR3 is TGTGCCAGCAGCCAAAGAGGGCGGGAGTTGTACGAGCAGTACTTC. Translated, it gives CASSQRGRELYEQYF.

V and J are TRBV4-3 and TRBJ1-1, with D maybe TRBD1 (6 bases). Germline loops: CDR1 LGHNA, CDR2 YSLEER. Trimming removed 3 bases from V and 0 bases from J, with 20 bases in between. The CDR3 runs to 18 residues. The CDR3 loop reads CASSHYPTDSRVNTEAFF. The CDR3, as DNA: TGCGCCAGCAGCCATTACCCCACGGACAGTAGGGTGAACACTGAAGCTTTCTTT.

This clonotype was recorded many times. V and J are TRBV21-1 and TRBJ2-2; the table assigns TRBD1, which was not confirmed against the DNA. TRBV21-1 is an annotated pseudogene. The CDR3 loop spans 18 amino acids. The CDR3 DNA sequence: TGTGCCAGCAGCAAAGGAAGACTACAGGGTTGGCCGGCCGGGGAGCTGTTTTTT. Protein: CASSKGRLQGWPAGELFF.

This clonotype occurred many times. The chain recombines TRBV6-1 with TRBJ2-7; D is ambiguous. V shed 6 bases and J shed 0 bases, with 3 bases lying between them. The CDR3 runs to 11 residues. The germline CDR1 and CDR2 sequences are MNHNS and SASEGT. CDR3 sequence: CASSFSYEQYF. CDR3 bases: TGTGCCAGCAGCTTCTCCTACGAGCAGTACTTC.

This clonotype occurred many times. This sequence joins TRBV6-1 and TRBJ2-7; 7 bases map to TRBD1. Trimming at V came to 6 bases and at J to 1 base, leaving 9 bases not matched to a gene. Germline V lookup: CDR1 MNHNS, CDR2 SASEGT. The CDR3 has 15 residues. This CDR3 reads CASSRDSRGSYEQYF. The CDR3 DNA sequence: TGTGCCAGCAGCCGGGACAGCAGAGGGTCCTACGAGCAGTACTTC.

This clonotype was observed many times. CDR3: CASSPSKARSSYEQYF. The CDR3 DNA reads TGCGCCAGCAGCCCCTCGAAAGCCAGGAGCTCCTACGAGCAGTACTTC. The rearrangement uses TRBV4-3 and TRBJ2-7; unclear D gene. The V gene lost 4 bases and the J gene lost 0 bases, with 16 bases spanning the gap. The CDR3 totals 16 residues. Germline V gene lookup returns CDR1 LGHNA and CDR2 YSLEER.

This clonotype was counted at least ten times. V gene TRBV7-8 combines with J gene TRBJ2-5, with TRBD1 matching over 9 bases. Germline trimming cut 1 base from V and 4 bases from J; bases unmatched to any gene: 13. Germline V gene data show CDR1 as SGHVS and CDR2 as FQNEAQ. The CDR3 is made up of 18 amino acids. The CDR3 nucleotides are TGTGCCAGCAGCTTAGGGACAGGGGTTGTCTGGATGCGAGAGACCCAGTACTTC. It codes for CASSLGTGVVWMRETQYF.

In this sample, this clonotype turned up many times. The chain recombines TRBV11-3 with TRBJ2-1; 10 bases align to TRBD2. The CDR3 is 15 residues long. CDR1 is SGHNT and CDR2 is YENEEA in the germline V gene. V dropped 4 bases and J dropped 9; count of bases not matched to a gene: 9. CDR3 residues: CASSSHSGGSREQFF. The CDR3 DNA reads TGTGCCAGCAGCTCCCATAGCGGGGGGTCCCGTGAGCAGTTCTTC.

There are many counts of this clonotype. The DNA of the CDR3 is TGTGCCAGCAGTTACTCGGACCGAGTACCACCCTACGAGCAGTACTTC. Translating it yields CASSYSDRVPPYEQYF. The chain joins TRBV6-5 to TRBJ2-7, with D hard to call. There are 16 residues in the CDR3. CDR1 and CDR2 (germline): MNHEY, SVGAGI. Trimming removed 0 bases at V and 2 bases at J, with 14 bases between.

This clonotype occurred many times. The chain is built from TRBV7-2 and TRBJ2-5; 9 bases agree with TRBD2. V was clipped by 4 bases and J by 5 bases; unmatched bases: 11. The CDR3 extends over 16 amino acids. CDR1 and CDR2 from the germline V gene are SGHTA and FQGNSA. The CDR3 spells CASSSPGLALRETQYF. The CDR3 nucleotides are TGTGCCAGCAGCTCCCCGGGACTAGCACTCCGGGAGACCCAGTACTTC.

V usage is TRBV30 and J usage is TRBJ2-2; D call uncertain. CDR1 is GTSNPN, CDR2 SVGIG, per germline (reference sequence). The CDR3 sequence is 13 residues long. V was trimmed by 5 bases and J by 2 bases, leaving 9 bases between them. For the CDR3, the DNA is TGTGCCTGGGTCCGCACTAACACCGGGGAGCTGTTTTTT. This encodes CAWVRTNTGELFF.

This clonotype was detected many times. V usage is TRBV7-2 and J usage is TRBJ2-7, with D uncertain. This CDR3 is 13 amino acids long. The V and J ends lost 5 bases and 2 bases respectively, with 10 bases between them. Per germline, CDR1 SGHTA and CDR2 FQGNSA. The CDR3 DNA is TGTGCCAGCAGCCCCAAGCTAACCTACGAGCAGTACTTC. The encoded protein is CASSPKLTYEQYF.

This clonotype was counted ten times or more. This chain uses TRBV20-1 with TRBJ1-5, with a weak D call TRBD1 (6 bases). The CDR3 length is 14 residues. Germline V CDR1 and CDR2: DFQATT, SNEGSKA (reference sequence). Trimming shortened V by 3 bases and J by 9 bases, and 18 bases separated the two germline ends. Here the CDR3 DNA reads TGCAGTGCTAGTTTTGAAGGGGGAGGCAGGCCCCAGCATTTT. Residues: CSASFEGGGRPQHF.

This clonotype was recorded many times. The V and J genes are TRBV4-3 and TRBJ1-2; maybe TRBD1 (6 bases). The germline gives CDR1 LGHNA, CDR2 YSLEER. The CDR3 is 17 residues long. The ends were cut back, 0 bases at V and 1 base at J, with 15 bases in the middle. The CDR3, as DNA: TGCGCCAGCAGCCAAGAGATTCCGGGACACGTTAACTATGGCTACACCTTC. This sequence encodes CASSQEIPGHVNYGYTF.

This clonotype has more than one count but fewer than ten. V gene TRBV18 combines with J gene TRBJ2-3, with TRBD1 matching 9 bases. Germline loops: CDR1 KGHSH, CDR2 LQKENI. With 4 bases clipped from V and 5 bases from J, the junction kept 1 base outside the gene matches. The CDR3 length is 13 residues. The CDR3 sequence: CASSLDRGDTQYF. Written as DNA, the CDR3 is TGTGCCAGCTCACTGGACAGGGGAGATACGCAGTATTTT.

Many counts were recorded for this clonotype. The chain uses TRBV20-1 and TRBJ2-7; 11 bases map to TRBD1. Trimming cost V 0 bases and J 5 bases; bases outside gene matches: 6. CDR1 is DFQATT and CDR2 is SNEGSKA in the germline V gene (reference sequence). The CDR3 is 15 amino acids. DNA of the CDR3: TGCAGTGCTAGAGATCCCGGACAGGGGGCGGACGAGCAGTACTTC. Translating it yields CSARDPGQGADEQYF.

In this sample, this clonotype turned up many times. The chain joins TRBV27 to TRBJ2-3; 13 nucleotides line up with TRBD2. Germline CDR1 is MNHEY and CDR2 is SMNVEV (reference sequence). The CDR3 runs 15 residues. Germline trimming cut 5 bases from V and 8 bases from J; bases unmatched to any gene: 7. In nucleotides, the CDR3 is TGTGCCAGCAGTCCAGGGACTAGCGGGGCTAGTACGCAGTATTTT. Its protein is CASSPGTSGASTQYF.

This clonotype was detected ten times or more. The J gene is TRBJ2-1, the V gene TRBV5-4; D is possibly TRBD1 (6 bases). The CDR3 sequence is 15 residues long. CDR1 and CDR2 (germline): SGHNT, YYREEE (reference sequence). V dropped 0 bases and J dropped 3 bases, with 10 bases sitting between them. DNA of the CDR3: TGTGCCAGCAGCTTGGCGGGGACAATCTACAATGAGCAGTTCTTC. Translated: CASSLAGTIYNEQFF.

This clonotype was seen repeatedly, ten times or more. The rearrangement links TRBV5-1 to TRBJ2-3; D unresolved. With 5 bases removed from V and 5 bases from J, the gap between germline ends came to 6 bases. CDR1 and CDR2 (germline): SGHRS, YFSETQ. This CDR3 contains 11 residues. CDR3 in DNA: TGCGCCAGCAGTAACAGAGATACGCAGTATTTT. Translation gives CASSNRDTQYF.

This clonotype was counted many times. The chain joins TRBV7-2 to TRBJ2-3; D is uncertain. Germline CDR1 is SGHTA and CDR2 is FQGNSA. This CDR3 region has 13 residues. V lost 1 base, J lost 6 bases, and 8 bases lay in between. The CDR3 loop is CASSLDPRDTQYF. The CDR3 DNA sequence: TGTGCCAGCAGCTTAGACCCCAGGGATACGCAGTATTTT.

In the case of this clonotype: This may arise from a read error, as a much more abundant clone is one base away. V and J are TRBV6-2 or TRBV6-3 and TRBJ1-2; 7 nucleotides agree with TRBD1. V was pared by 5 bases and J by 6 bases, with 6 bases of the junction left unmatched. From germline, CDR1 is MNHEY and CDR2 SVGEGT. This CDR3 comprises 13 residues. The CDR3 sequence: CASSHRQGDGYTF. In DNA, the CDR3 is TGTGCCAGCAGTCACCGGCAGGGGGATGGCTACACCTTC.

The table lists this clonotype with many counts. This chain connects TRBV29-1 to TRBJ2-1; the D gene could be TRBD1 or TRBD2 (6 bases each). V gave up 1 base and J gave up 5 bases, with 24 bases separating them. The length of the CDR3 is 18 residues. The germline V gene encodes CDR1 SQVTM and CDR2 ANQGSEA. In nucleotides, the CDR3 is TGCAGCGTTGAAGGGGGGTCTGTTTGGGGGGCGCTGAACAATGAGCAGTTCTTC. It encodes CSVEGGSVWGALNNEQFF.

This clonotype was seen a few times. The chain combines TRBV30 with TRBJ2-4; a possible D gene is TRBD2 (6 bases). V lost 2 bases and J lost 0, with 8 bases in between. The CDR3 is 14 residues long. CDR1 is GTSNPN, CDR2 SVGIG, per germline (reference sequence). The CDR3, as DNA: TGTGCCTGGAGTCGGGAGAGAGCCAAAAACATTCAGTACTTC. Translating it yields CAWSRERAKNIQYF.

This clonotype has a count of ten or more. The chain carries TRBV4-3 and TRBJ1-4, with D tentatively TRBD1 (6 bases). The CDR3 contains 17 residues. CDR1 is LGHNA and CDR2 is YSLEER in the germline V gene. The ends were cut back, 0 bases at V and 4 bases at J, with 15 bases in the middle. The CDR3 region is CASSQETARGVNEKLFF. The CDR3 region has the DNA TGCGCCAGCAGCCAAGAAACAGCGAGGGGGGTTAATGAAAAACTGTTTTTT.

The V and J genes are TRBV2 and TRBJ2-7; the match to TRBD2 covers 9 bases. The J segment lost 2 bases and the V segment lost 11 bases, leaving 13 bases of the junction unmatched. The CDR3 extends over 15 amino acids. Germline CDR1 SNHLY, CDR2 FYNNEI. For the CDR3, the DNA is TGTGCCGGAAAAGAGGCTAGCGGGAACCCCTACGAGCAGTACTTC. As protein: CAGKEASGNPYEQYF.

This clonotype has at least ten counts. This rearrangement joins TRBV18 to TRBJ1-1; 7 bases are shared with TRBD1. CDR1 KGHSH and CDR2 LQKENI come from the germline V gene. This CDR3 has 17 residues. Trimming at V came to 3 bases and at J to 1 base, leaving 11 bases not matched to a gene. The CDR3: CASSPTGDLKGNTEAFF. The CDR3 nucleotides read TGTGCCAGCTCACCTACAGGGGATTTAAAGGGGAACACTGAAGCTTTCTTT.

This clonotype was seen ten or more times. CDR3 coding DNA: TGTGCCACCAGCGACGGGCTATATCAGCCCCAGCATTTT. Residues: CATSDGLYQPQHF. The chain couples TRBV15 to TRBJ1-5; D unclear. Between the trimmed V and J ends, which lost 5 bases and 5 bases, there was a span of 10 bases. Per the germline V gene, CDR1 is LNHNV and CDR2 is YYDKDF (reference sequence). The CDR3 has 13 amino acids.